The entry below gives a single TCR beta chain sequence along with its context. Its antigen is unknown. The genomic DNA of each subset was split evenly across several immunoSEQ plates. Sorted-subset replicate PCRs used about 200 ng of genomic DNA. This amount corresponded to 25,000 to 30,000 T cell genomes. The table came from immunoSEQ multiplex PCR; TCRdb's copy has only in-frame clones and leaves some out. The data show around 2.5 million clones, 80% to 95% seen once. The entry originates in a study of shared clonotypes between healthy human individuals. Notes on the study in general: Sequencing of the sorted subsets was shown by rarefaction to be incomplete despite large depth. Unshared clonotypes carried lower generation probabilities than those common to all four donors.

Sequenced input: naive CD4+ T cells from PBMCs. This sample's subset: CD45RA+ positively selected. The receptor's source is a man between 18 and 35 years old in good health. Some clones in this sample may be carry-over from other donors' samples.

Written as DNA, the CDR3 is TGTGCCAGCAGCTTCTACGGGACAGCGAACACTGAAGCTTTCTTT. It specifies CASSFYGTANTEAFF. The V and J genes are TRBV5-6 and TRBJ1-1, with 7 bases fitting TRBD1. The CDR3 extends over 15 amino acids. Germline CDR1 and CDR2: SGHDT and YYEEEE. The V gene end was trimmed by 2 bases and the J gene end by 1 base; junction bases not matched to a gene: 5.